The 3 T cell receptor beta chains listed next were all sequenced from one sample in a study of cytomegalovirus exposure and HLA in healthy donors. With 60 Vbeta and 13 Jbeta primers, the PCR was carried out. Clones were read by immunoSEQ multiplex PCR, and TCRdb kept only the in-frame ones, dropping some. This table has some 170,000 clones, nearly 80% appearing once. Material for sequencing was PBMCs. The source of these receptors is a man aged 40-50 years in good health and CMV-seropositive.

As DNA, the CDR3 is TGTGCCAGCAGTGCTATAGACTCCCTCACCGGGGAGCTGTTTTTT. Its protein product is CASSAIDSLTGELFF. The chain recombines TRBV2 with TRBJ2-2; D is unresolved. The CDR3 is 15 amino acids. Trimming took 4 bases from V and 4 from J, leaving 13 bases between them. The germline CDR1 and CDR2 sequences are SNHLY and FYNNEI.

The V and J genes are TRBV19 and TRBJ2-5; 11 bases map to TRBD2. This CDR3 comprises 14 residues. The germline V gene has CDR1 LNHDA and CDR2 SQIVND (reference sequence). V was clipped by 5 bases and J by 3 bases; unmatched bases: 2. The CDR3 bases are TGTGCCAGTAGTGCGGGACTAGCGGAAGAGACCCAGTACTTC. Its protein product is CASSAGLAEETQYF.

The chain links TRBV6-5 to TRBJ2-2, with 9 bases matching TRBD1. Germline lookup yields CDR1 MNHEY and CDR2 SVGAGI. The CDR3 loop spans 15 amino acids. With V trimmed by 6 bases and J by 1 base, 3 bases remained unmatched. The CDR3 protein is CASSRQGVNTGELFF. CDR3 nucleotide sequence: TGTGCCAGCAGCAGACAGGGGGTGAACACCGGGGAGCTGTTTTTT.